The clone carrying this TCR beta chain was seen at least ten times. The target antigen is unknown. The authors ran a second PCR of roughly 6 to 12 cycles using a sample-barcoded 5' primer and a J-beta primer mix. TCRdb called the 5' RACE reads again in MiXCR, with one record for every CDR3 protein. The sample consists of 650,000 to 800,000 distinct CDR3 sequences, 52% of them appearing once. The sample comes from a study of blood T cells in healthy people across ages. Study results and limitations: Strongly correlated with naive T cell percentage was TCR beta diversity.

V dropped 5 bases and J dropped 5 bases, with 7 bases sitting between them. Germline V gene lookup returns CDR1 DFQATT and CDR2 SNEGSKA (reference sequence). The CDR3 has 11 residues. The TCR sequence derives from a woman of 80 years or more in good health. This sequence joins TRBV20-1 and TRBJ2-1; the D is unclear. Sequenced: blood. The CDR3 coding sequence is TGCAGTGCTGGTAATAACAATGAGCAGTTCTTC. This encodes CSAGNNNEQFF.